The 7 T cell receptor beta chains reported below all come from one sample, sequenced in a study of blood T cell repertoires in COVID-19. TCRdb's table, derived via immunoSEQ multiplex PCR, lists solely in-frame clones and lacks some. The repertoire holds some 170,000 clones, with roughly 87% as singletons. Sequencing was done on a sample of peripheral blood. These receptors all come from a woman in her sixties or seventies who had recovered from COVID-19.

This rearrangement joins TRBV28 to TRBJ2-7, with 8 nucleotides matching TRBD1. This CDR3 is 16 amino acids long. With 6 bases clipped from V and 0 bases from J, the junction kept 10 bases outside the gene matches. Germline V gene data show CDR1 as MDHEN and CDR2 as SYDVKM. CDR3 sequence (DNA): TGTGCCAGCAGCGATCAGGACAGGGCTTACTCCTACGAGCAGTACTTC. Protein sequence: CASSDQDRAYSYEQYF.

The CDR3 spells CASGNRGAVTEAFF. CDR3 nucleotide sequence: TGTGCCAGCGGAAACAGGGGGGCAGTCACTGAAGCTTTCTTT. The V gene is TRBV6-5, the J gene TRBJ1-1; TRBD1 matches at 8 bases. With V trimmed by 8 bases and J by 4 bases, 9 bases remained unmatched. Germline lookup yields CDR1 MNHEY and CDR2 SVGAGI. CDR3 length: 14 amino acids.

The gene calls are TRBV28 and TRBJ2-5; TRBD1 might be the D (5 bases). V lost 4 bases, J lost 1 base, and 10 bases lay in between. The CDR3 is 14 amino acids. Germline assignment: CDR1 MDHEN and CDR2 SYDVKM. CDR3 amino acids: CASSSSGFQETQYF. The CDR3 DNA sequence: TGTGCCAGCAGTTCATCAGGGTTCCAAGAGACCCAGTACTTC. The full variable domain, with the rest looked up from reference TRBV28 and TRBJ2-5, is DVKVTQSSRYLVKRTGEKVFLECVQDMDHENMFWYRQDPGLGLRLIYFSYDVKMKEKGDIPEGYSVSREKKERFSLILESASTNQTSMYLCASSSSGFQETQYFGPGTRLLVL.

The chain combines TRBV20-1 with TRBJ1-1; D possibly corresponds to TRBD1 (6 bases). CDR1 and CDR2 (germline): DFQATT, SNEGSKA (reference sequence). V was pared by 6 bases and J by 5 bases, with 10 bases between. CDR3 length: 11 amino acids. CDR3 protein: CSAIRGTEAFF. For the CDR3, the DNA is TGCAGTGCGATAAGGGGGACTGAAGCTTTCTTT.

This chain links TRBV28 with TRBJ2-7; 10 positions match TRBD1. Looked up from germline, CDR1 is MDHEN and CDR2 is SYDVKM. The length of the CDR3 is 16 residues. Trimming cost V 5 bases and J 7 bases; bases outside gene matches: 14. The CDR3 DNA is TGTGCCAGCAGTCCTTGGAGGGGGACAGGGGTAGGTGAGCAGTACTTC. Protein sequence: CASSPWRGTGVGEQYF. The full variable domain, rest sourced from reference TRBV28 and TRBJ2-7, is DVKVTQSSRYLVKRTGEKVFLECVQDMDHENMFWYRQDPGLGLRLIYFSYDVKMKEKGDIPEGYSVSREKKERFSLILESASTNQTSMYLCASSPWRGTGVGEQYFGPGTRLTVT.

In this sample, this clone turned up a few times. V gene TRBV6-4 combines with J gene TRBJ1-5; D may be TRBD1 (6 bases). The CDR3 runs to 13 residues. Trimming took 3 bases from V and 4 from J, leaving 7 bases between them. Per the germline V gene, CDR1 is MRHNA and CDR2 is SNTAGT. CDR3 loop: CASSDRGNQPQHF. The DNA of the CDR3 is TGTGCCAGCAGTGATAGGGGGAATCAGCCCCAGCATTTT.

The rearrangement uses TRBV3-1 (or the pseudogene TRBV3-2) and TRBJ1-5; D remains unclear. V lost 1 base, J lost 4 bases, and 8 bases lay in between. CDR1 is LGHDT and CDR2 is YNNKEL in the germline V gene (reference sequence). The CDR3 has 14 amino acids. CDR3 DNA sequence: TGTGCCAGCAGCCAAGTATACGGGAATCAGCCCCAGCATTTT. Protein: CASSQVYGNQPQHF.